The 15 T cell receptor beta chains presented below share a single source sample, sequenced in a study of sequential checkpoint blockade in melanoma. Treatment denoted: randomized to nivolumab then ipilimumab (arm A) or the reverse (arm B). The data were produced by immunoSEQ multiplex PCR, yet TCRdb's version contains in-frame clones alone and is incomplete. This table has approximately 37,000 clones, more than 25% appearing once. Sequenced here: tumor tissue (inferred from file names), sampled from a patient given nivolumab and ipilimumab in sequence. All receptors derive from a human donor with melanoma.

The gene calls are TRBV6-8 and TRBJ1-6; 8 bases agree with TRBD1. Looked up from germline, CDR1 is MNHGY and CDR2 is SAAAGT. This CDR3 is 14 amino acids long. V lost 4 bases to trimming and J lost 9 bases; unmatched junction nucleotides: 5. CDR3 residues: CASSSVDRASPLHF. Here the CDR3 DNA reads TGTGCCAGCAGTTCCGTGGACAGGGCTTCACCCCTCCACTTT.

The rearrangement uses TRBV6-8 and TRBJ1-2, with unresolved D. CDR3 length: 13 amino acids. With 4 bases removed from V and 6 bases from J, the gap between germline ends came to 12 bases. The germline V gene has CDR1 MNHGY and CDR2 SAAAGT. CDR3 sequence: CASSSKQEDGYTF. In DNA, the CDR3 is TGTGCCAGCAGTTCTAAGCAGGAGGATGGCTACACCTTC.

This chain uses TRBV18 with TRBJ1-1; 9 bases align to TRBD1. The CDR3 covers 16 residues. Germline V CDR1 and CDR2: KGHSH, LQKENI. The V segment lost 4 bases and the J segment 4 bases; nucleotides outside the gene matches: 10. The CDR3 bases are TGTGCCAGCTCACTCCGCCAAGGGACAGGGAGCACTGAAGCTTTCTTT. This translates into CASSLRQGTGSTEAFF.

The gene calls are TRBV9 and TRBJ1-2; D call uncertain. This CDR3 comprises 15 residues. Trimming removed 5 bases from V and 4 bases from J, with 18 bases in between. Germline V CDR1 and CDR2: SGDLS, YYNGEE. This CDR3 reads CASSELEDGRYGYTF. DNA for the CDR3: TGTGCCAGCAGTGAACTGGAGGACGGACGCTATGGCTACACCTTC.

This chain connects TRBV6-8 to TRBJ2-3, with D maybe TRBD2 (6 bases). V was pared by 4 bases and J by 2 bases, with 10 bases between. The CDR3 is made up of 14 amino acids. CDR1 and CDR2 from the germline V gene are MNHGY and SAAAGT. CDR3 sequence (DNA): TGTGCCAGCAGTTGGGCGGGGCTCACAGATACGCAGTATTTT. Encoded protein: CASSWAGLTDTQYF.

V gene TRBV10-1 combines with J gene TRBJ1-1; D is undetermined. Trimming removed 6 bases at V and 5 bases at J, with 7 bases between. Germline loops: CDR1 WNHNN, CDR2 SYGVQD (reference sequence). The CDR3 is made up of 11 amino acids. As DNA, the CDR3 is TGCGCCAGCAGAACAGCGACTGAAGCTTTCTTT. Its translation is CASRTATEAFF.

This clone was recorded many times. The chain has TRBV11-3 and TRBJ2-5, with TRBD2 as a possible D gene (5 bases). The V end lost 2 bases, the J end lost 2 bases, and 15 bases lay between the germline ends. The CDR3 sequence is 16 residues long. The V gene's germline CDR1 is SGHNT and CDR2 YENEEA. CDR3 nucleotide sequence: TGTGCCAGCAGCTTAAGGTCGGCCGGAGGTCAAGAGACCCAGTACTTC. It encodes CASSLRSAGGQETQYF. Complete variable domain (other parts from reference TRBV11-3 and TRBJ2-5): EAGVVQSPRYKIIEKKQPVAFWCNPISGHNTLYWYLQNLGQGPELLIRYENEEAVDDSQLPKDRFSAERLKGVDSTLKIQPAELGDSAVYLCASSLRSAGGQETQYFGPGTRLLVL.

V usage is TRBV7-5 and J usage is TRBJ2-7; TRBD2, as called in the table, went unchecked against the DNA. TRBV7-5 is a known pseudogene. The CDR3 consists of 14 residues. The CDR3 nucleotides read TGTGCCAGCAGCCGAAGAGAAGGGAGGGCCGAGCAGTACTTC. Translation: CASSRREGRAEQYF.

This clone was seen at least ten times. The chain links TRBV11-3 to TRBJ2-2; D not resolved. The V and J ends lost 3 bases and 4 bases respectively, with 9 bases between them. The germline V gene encodes CDR1 SGHNT and CDR2 YENEEA. The CDR3 length is 14 residues. CDR3 protein: CASSFLSRTGELFF. CDR3 bases: TGTGCCAGCAGCTTCCTATCGCGCACCGGGGAGCTGTTTTTT.

V usage is TRBV30 and J usage is TRBJ1-2; TRBD1 is a possible D gene (6 bases). The CDR3 sequence is 12 residues long. Trimming stripped 0 bases from V and 8 bases from J, with 10 bases between. Germline values: CDR1 GTSNPN, CDR2 SVGIG (reference sequence). Here the CDR3 reads CAWSVDSGGYTF. The CDR3 DNA sequence: TGTGCCTGGAGTGTGGACAGCGGGGGCTACACCTTC.

Here the CDR3 DNA reads TGTGCCAGCAGCTTACAGGGTACCCTCGAGCAGTACTTC. It specifies CASSLQGTLEQYF. This chain joins TRBV7-4 and TRBJ2-7; D may be TRBD1 (5 bases). This CDR3 region has 13 residues. Looked up from germline, CDR1 is SGHVT and CDR2 is SQSDAQ. V lost 2 bases to trimming and J lost 6 bases, with 11 bases between them.

CDR3 region: CASSAGDRGYEQYF. The CDR3 nucleotides read TGTGCCAGCAGTGCGGGCGACAGGGGTTACGAGCAGTACTTC. The V and J genes are TRBV28 and TRBJ2-7; 8 positions agree with TRBD1. The germline V gene has CDR1 MDHEN and CDR2 SYDVKM. CDR3 size: 14 residues. V was pared by 5 bases and J by 4 bases, with 7 bases of the junction left unmatched.

This clone was recorded a few times. The chain has TRBV6-8 and TRBJ1-5; unclear D gene. Germline CDR1 is MNHGY and CDR2 is SAAAGT. The CDR3 runs to 15 residues. V dropped 3 bases and J dropped 3 bases, with 12 bases sitting between them. CDR3 in amino acids: CASSYTSGDNQPQHF. The CDR3 bases are TGTGCCAGCAGTTATACGTCCGGGGACAATCAGCCCCAGCATTTT.

The sample holds one count of this clone. The CDR3 protein is CASSIVTGNQPQHF. DNA for the CDR3: TGTGCCAGTAGTATAGTTACGGGGAATCAGCCCCAGCATTTT. This chain connects TRBV19 to TRBJ1-5, with D unresolved. The CDR3 consists of 14 residues. V dropped 1 base and J dropped 4 bases, with 8 bases sitting between them. Germline assignment: CDR1 LNHDA and CDR2 SQIVND (reference sequence).

This clone was counted ten times or more. The rearrangement links TRBV11-3 to TRBJ2-7; either TRBD1 or TRBD2 may fit D (5 bases each). Trimming cost V 5 bases and J 6 bases, with 17 bases left between them. Germline assignment: CDR1 SGHNT and CDR2 YENEEA. CDR3 size: 14 residues. Here the CDR3 reads CASSTISGGSEQYF. The CDR3 DNA follows: TGTGCCAGCAGCACCATCTCTGGGGGATCCGAGCAGTACTTC.